This TCR beta chain was recorded in a study of CD4 and CD8 cells across lung adenocarcinoma regions. Germline V gene lookup returns CDR1 MNHNS and CDR2 SASEGT. This CDR3 has 15 residues. V lost 2 bases and J lost 7; bases outside the gene matches: 4. The patients had localized lung adenocarcinoma, a non-small cell subtype. TCRdb re-analysed the PCR reads in MiXCR, keeping a single row per CDR3 protein. The data contain about 6,800 distinct CDR3 sequences, roughly half of them singletons. Sequencing was performed on CD8+ T cells from the center of a lung tumor. The chain links TRBV6-1 to TRBJ1-6; 8 bases align to TRBD1. The source of this sequence is a male donor with lung adenocarcinoma. The CD4 and CD8 labels of this study may be unreliable. CDR3 region: CASSELAGGNSPLHF. The CDR3 DNA reads as TGTGCCAGCAGTGAATTGGCAGGGGGCAATTCACCCCTCCACTTT.